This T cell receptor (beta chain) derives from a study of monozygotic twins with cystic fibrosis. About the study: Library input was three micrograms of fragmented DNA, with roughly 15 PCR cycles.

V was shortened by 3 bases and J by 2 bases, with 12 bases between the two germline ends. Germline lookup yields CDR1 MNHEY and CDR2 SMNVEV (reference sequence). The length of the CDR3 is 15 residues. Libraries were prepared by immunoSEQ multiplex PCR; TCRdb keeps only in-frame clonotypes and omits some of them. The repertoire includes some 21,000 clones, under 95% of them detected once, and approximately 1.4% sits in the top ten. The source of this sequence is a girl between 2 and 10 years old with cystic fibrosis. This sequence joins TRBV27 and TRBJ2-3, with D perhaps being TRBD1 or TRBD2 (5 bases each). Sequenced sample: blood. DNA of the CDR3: TGTGCCAGCAGTTTCGAGGGGCCGGTCACAGATACGCAGTATTTT. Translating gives CASSFEGPVTDTQYF.